Listed here are 11 T cell receptor beta chains from one sample, sequenced in a study of tumor-infiltrating lymphocytes in primary liver carcinoma. The template, approximately 500 ng total RNA, yielded TCR beta cDNA made with a constant-region primer. Slightly modified ARM-PCR with three nested multiplex PCR rounds yielded TCR beta libraries. The opening two PCR rounds, around 11 cycles each, paired TRBV1-TRBV30 forward primers with a C-beta reverse primer. From the multiplex PCR reads, TCRdb called clonotypes with MiXCR, one entry per CDR3 protein. The sample shows fewer than 250,000 distinct CDR3 sequences, about two thirds of them seen only once. The researchers obtained blood RNA from unsorted whole blood and also extracted germline DNA. The sequencing sample was made of peripheral blood. These receptors all come from a woman in her sixties or seventies with primary liver carcinoma and hepatitis B virus infection.

Comments on this clonotype: A single base separates this from a much larger clone, so it may be a read error. The CDR3 here is CASSLHRGHGYTF. In nucleotides, the CDR3 is TGTGCCAGCAGTCTCCACAGGGGTCATGGCTACACCTTC. This chain joins TRBV6-5 and TRBJ1-2; 7 nucleotides align to TRBD1. After removal of 5 bases from V and 6 bases from J, the junction contained 6 bases not matched to a gene. Germline lookup yields CDR1 MNHEY and CDR2 SVGAGI. CDR3 length: 13 amino acids.

On this clonotype itself: A much larger clone is a single base away; this may be a read error. The genes are TRBV12-3 or TRBV12-4 and TRBJ1-1; D unclear. CDR3 size: 14 residues. CDR3 protein: CASSLWGFDTETFF. The CDR3 DNA reads as TGTGCCAGCAGTTTATGGGGTTTCGACACTGAAACTTTCTTT.

The CDR3 DNA follows: TGTGCCAGCAGTTTTAGAGACATTGAGCAGTTCTTC. Translating gives CASSFRDIEQFF. The chain employs TRBV11-3 and TRBJ2-1; D not certain. This CDR3 is 12 amino acids long. Trimming pared 6 bases from V and 9 bases from J, leaving 12 bases between. Germline CDR1 reads SGHNT; CDR2 reads YENEEA.

Comments on this clonotype: A read error is possible here, since a much larger clone lies one base away. J is TRBJ1-5 and V is TRBV28, with 11 positions matching TRBD1. The end of the DNA aligns better with TRBJ2-3, so the J call may be wrong. CDR1 and CDR2 (germline): MDHEN, SYDVKM. The CDR3 covers 16 residues. The CDR3 bases are TGTGCCAGCAGTTGGTTGGGACAGGGGGATAATCAGCCCCAGTATTTT. The encoded protein is CASSWLGQGDNQPQYF.

Points on this clonotype: Because the CDR3 is missing its conserved closing phenylalanine or tryptophan, this is likely a read error. V and J are TRBV6-6 and TRBJ1-5; D call uncertain. Trimming took 2 bases from V and 0 from J, leaving 8 bases between them. The germline V gene encodes CDR1 MNHNY and CDR2 SVGAGI (reference sequence). The CDR3 covers 15 residues. The CDR3 nucleotides are TGTGCCAGCAGTTACGGTGGACCTAGCAATCAGCCCCAGCATTCT. It yields the protein CASSYGGPSNQPQHS.

The chain carries TRBV5-6 and TRBJ2-1; 8 positions match TRBD2. Germline CDR1 is SGHDT and CDR2 is YYEEEE. This CDR3 is 17 amino acids long. V dropped 0 bases and J dropped 5; count of bases not matched to a gene: 10. The CDR3 sequence: CASSLELTGGVNNEQFF. The CDR3 DNA sequence: TGTGCCAGCAGCTTGGAGCTCACGGGGGGGGTAAACAATGAGCAGTTCTTC.

Points on this clonotype: Given a much more abundant clone one base away, this may be a read error. CDR3 sequence: CASSFFRDRGFYEQFF. The CDR3, as DNA: TGTGCCAGCAGTTTTTTTCGGGACAGGGGTTTCTATGAGCAGTTCTTC. The J gene is TRBJ2-1, the V gene TRBV12-3 or TRBV12-4, with 10 nucleotides matching TRBD1. The CDR3 totals 16 residues. Germline trimming cut 3 bases from V and 8 bases from J; bases unmatched to any gene: 10.

With regard to this clonotype: The junction and the germline gene differ at one end; a read error may be behind it. The gene calls are TRBV5-8 and TRBJ2-7; 7 bases align to TRBD1. Germline V lookup: CDR1 SGHTS, CDR2 YDEGEE. The CDR3 sequence is 16 residues long. The CDR3 region is CASSFSRDSKLYVQYF. The CDR3 DNA sequence: TGTGCCAGCAGCTTTTCCCGGGACAGCAAGCTCTACGTGCAGTACTTC. Full variable domain (outside the CDR3, taken from reference TRBV5-8 and TRBJ2-7): EAGVTQSPTHLIKTRGQQATLRCSPISGHTSVYWYQQALGLGLQFLLWYDEGEERNRGNFPPRFSGRQFPNYSSELNVNALELEDSALYLCASSFSRDSKLYVQYFGPGTRLTVT.

Remarks on this clonotype: Being one base from a much bigger clone, this may be a read error. The chain couples TRBV6-2 or TRBV6-3 to TRBJ1-1; possibly TRBD1 for D (6 bases). The CDR3 has 12 residues. Germline CDR1 is MNHEY and CDR2 is SVGEGT. In DNA, the CDR3 is TGTGCCAGCACCCAGGGGAACACTGGAGCTTTCTTT. Its translation is CASTQGNTGAFF.

This clonotype was picked up a small number of times. CDR3 protein: CSSIGGRRDSTDTQYF. The CDR3 DNA reads as TGCAGCTCTATCGGCGGGCGAAGGGATAGCACAGATACGCAGTATTTT. V gene TRBV29-1 combines with J gene TRBJ2-3; possibly TRBD2 for D (5 bases). Germline V CDR1 and CDR2: SQVTM, ANQGSEA. V dropped 8 bases and J dropped 0 bases, with 21 bases sitting between them. The length of the CDR3 is 16 residues.

This chain uses TRBV13 with TRBJ2-5; TRBD2 matches at 10 bases. Losses at the gene ends were 5 bases for V and 4 bases for J; bases not matched to a gene: 4. The germline V gene has CDR1 PRHDT and CDR2 FYEKMQ (reference sequence). The CDR3 runs to 14 residues. The CDR3 reads CASSPRLAGETQYF. In DNA form, the CDR3 reads TGTGCCAGCAGCCCGAGACTAGCGGGAGAGACCCAGTACTTC.